This T cell receptor beta chain was captured in a study of a mutant IDH1 vaccine in newly diagnosed glioma. On the study more broadly: V12 fell at week 35 and V13, the study end, at week 47. Study conclusions and caveats: Of all patients, 85% to 95% showed vaccine-induced immune responses.

As for this clone: The antigen is undetermined.

The time point here: week 47, end of study. Vaccine doses each comprised 300 ug of mutant IDH1 20-mer peptide, with topical imiquimod. The CDR3 runs to 15 residues. Trimming stripped 4 bases from V and 2 bases from J, with 15 bases between. Germline CDR1 and CDR2: LNHDA and SQIVND (reference sequence). Clones were read by immunoSEQ multiplex PCR, and TCRdb kept only the in-frame ones, dropping some. Of some 50,000 clones listed, roughly 80% were seen once; the top ten hold about 4%. The source of this sequence is a woman aged 25 to 39 with glioma. Some clones in this sample may be carry-over from other donors' samples. The chain links TRBV19 to TRBJ2-7; D call uncertain. This specimen was PBMCs, taken from a glioma patient whose treatment included an IDH1 peptide vaccine. The CDR3 protein is CASSRSGGGTYEQYF. Written as DNA, the CDR3 is TGTGCCAGTAGTAGATCGGGCGGTGGCACCTACGAGCAGTACTTC.